Detailed here is one TCR beta chain. What it binds is unknown. This specimen comes from a study of cytomegalovirus exposure and HLA in healthy donors. CDR1 and CDR2 (germline): MNHEY, SMNVEV (reference sequence). This CDR3 has 17 amino acids. V gave up 5 bases and J gave up 4 bases; unmatched junction bases: 16. All donors participated as healthy donors of bone marrow. PCR was performed using 60 Vbeta and 13 Jbeta primers. Assay: immunoSEQ multiplex PCR; the TCRdb copy retains only in-frame clones and omits some. The sample shows 90,000 to 150,000 clones, roughly four fifths of them seen only once. Study-wide points: HLA alleles showed associations with about 15,000 TCR beta sequences in a later analysis, at a 0.05 false discovery rate. Most TCR sequences were seen very rarely across donors, but some public TCRs occurred in many. Among TCR beta chains, those listed as cytomegalovirus-associated numbered over 150.

The sequence was collected from a man aged 35 to 55 in good health and CMV-seronegative. The gene calls are TRBV27 and TRBJ2-5, with TRBD2 matching 7 bases. The sequenced sample consisted of PBMCs. In DNA form, the CDR3 reads TGTGCCAGCAGTCACCGCCTCGCGGGAGTATCAGGAGAGACCCAGTACTTC. Encoded protein: CASSHRLAGVSGETQYF.